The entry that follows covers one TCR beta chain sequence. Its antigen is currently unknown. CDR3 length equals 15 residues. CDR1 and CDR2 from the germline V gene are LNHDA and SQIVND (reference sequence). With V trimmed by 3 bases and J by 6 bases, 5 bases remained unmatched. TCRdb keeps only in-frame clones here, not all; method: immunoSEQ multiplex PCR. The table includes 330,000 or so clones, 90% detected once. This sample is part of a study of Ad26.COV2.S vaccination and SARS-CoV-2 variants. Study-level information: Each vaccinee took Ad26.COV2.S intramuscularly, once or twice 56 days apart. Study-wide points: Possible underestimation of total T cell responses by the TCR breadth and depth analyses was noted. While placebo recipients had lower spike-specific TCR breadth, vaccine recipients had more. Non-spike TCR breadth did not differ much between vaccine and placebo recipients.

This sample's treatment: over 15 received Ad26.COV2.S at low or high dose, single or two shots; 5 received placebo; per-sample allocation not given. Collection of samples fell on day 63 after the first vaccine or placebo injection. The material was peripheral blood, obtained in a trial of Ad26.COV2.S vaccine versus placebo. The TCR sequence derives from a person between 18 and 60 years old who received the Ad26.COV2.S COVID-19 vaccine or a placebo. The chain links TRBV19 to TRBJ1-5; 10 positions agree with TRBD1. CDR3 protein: CASSMRDRGIQPQHF. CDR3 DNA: TGTGCCAGTAGTATGCGGGACAGGGGTATTCAGCCCCAGCATTTT.